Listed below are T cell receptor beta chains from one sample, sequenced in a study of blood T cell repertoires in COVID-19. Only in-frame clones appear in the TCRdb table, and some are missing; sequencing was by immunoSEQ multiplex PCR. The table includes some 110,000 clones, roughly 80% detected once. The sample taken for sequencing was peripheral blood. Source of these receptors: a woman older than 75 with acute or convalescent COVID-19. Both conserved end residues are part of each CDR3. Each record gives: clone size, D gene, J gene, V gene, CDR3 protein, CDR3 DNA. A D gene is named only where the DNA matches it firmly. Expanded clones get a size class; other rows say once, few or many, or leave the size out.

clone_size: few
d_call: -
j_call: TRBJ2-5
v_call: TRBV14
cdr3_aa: CASSRKEETQYF
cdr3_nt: TGTGCCAGCAGCCGGAAGGAGGAGACCCAGTACTTC

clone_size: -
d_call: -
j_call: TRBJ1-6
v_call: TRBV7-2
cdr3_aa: CASSLALTGSSPLHF
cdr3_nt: TGTGCCAGCAGCTTAGCGTTGACGGGGAGTTCACCCCTCCACTTT

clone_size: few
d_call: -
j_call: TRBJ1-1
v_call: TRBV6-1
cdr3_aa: CASSEGNRDTEAFF
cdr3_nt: TGTGCCAGCAGTGAAGGGAACAGGGACACTGAAGCTTTCTTT

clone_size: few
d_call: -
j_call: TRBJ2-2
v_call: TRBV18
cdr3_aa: CASSPTGTTGELFF
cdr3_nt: TGTGCCAGCTCACCAACAGGGACCACCGGGGAGCTGTTTTTT

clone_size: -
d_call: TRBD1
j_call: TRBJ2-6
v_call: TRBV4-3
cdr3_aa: CASSHDRVSGANVLTF
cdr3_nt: TGCGCCAGCAGCCACGACAGGGTTTCTGGGGCCAACGTCCTGACTTTC

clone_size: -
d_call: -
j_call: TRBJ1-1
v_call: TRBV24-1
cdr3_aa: CATSDGVYTEAFF
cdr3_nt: TGTGCCACCAGTGACGGGGTCTACACTGAAGCTTTCTTT

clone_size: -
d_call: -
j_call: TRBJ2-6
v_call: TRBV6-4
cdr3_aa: CASSTTAGANVLTF
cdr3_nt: TGTGCCAGCAGCACGACAGCGGGGGCCAACGTCCTGACTTTC

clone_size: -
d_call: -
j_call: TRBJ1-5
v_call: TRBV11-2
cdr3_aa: CASSFQGSNQPQHF
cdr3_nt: TGTGCCAGCAGCTTTCAGGGGAGCAATCAGCCCCAGCATTTT

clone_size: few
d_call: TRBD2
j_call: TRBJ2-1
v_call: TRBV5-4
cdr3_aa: CASSLSGGRGTYNEQFF
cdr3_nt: TGTGCCAGCAGCTTGAGTGGCGGGAGGGGGACCTACAATGAGCAGTTCTTC

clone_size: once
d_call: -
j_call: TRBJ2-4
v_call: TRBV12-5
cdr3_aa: CASGNTGPLSKNIQYF
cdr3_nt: TGTGCTAGTGGAAACACAGGACCCCTGAGTAAAAACATTCAGTACTTC

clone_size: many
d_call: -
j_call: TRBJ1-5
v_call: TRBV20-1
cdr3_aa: CSASTGSEGNQPQHF
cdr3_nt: TGCAGTGCTAGTACAGGGTCGGAGGGCAATCAGCCCCAGCATTTT

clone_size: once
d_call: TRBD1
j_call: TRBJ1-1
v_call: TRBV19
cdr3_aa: CASRDRGNAEAFF
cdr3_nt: TGTGCCAGTAGGGACAGGGGGAACGCTGAAGCTTTCTTT

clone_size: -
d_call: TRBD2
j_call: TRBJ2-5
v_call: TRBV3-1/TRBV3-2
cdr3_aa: CASSQTSGSQETQYF
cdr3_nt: TGTGCCAGCAGCCAAACTAGCGGGAGTCAAGAGACCCAGTACTTC

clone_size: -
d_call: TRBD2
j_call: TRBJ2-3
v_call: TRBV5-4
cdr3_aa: CASSLASSGRAGDTQYF
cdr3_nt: TGTGCCAGCAGCTTGGCGTCTAGCGGGAGGGCAGGGGATACGCAGTATTTT

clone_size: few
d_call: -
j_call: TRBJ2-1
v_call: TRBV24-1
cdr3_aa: CATSEPGHGFEQFF
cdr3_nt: TGTGCCACCAGTGAACCGGGACACGGATTTGAGCAGTTCTTC

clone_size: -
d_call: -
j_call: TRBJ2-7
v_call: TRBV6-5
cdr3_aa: CASSSPARFPYEQYF
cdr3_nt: TGTGCCAGCAGTTCCCCAGCGCGATTCCCCTACGAGCAGTACTTC

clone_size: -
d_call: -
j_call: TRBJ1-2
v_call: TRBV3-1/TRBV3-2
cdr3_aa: CASSPWGEGSYGYTF
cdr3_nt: TGTGCCAGCAGTCCGTGGGGGGAGGGGTCCTATGGCTACACCTTC

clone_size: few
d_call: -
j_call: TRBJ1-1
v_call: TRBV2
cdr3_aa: CASSDLGQLNTEAFF
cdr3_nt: TGTGCCAGCAGTGATTTAGGACAGTTGAACACTGAAGCTTTCTTT

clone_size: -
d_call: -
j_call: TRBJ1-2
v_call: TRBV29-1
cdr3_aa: CSVLTKGYTF
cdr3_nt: TGCAGCGTTCTGACAAAGGGCTACACCTTC

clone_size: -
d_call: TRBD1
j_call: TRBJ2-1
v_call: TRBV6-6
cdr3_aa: CASSSPGTGEFF
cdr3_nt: TGTGCCAGCAGTTCTCCGGGGACAGGGGAGTTCTTC

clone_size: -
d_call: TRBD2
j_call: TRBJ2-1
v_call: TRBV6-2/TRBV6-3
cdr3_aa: CASSYSTWAASGNYEQFF
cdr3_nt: TGTGCCAGCAGTTACTCGACGTGGGCGGCTAGCGGGAACTATGAGCAGTTCTTC

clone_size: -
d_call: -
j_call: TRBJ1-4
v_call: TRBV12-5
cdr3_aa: CASGFEAEKLFF
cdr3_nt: TGTGCTAGTGGTTTTGAGGCAGAAAAACTGTTTTTT

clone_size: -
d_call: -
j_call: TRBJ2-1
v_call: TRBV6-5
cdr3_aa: CASKTGRNSYNEQFF
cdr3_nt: TGTGCCAGCAAGACGGGTAGGAACTCCTACAATGAGCAGTTCTTC

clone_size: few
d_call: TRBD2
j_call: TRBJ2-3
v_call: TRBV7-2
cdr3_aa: CASSFQASAGGSTDTQYF
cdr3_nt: TGTGCCAGCAGCTTTCAAGCATCTGCGGGAGGGAGCACAGATACGCAGTATTTT

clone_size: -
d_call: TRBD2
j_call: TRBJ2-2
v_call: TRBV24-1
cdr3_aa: CATRGLAGAGELFF
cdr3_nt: TGTGCCACGAGGGGACTAGCGGGAGCGGGGGAGCTGTTTTTT

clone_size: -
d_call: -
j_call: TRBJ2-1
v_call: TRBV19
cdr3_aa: CASSRSYNEQFF
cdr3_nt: TGTGCCAGTAGCAGGTCCTACAATGAGCAGTTCTTC

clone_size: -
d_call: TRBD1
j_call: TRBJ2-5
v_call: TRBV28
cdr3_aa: CASSLTGGIETQYF
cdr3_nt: TGTGCCAGCAGTTTGACAGGGGGCATAGAGACCCAGTACTTC

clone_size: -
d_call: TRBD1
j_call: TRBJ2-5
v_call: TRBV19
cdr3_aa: CASSRQGKETQYF
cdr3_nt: TGTGCCAGTAGTAGACAGGGGAAAGAGACCCAGTACTTC

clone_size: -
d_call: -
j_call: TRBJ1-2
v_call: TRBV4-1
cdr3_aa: CASSQVDSPSRYGYTF
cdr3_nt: TGCGCCAGCAGCCAAGTCGACAGCCCCTCTCGGTATGGCTACACCTTC

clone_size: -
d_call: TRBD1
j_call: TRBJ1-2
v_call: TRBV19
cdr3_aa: CASSKTGGLLYGYTF
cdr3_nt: TGTGCCAGTAGTAAGACAGGGGGACTCCTATATGGCTACACCTTC

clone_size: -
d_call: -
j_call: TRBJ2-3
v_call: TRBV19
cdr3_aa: CASSPHTDTQYF
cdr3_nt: TGTGCCAGTAGTCCCCACACAGATACGCAGTATTTT

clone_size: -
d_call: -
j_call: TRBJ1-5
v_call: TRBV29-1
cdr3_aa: CSATGGAGQPQHF
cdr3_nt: TGCAGCGCCACCGGAGGGGCGGGGCAGCCCCAGCATTTT

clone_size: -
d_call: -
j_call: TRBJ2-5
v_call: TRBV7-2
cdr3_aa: CASSLQGSTRETQYF
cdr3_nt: TGTGCCAGCAGCCTACAGGGCTCTACTAGGGAGACCCAGTACTTC

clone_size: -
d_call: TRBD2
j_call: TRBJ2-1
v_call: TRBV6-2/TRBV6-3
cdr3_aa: CASSPGTSGRIHNEQFF
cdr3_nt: TGTGCCAGCAGTCCCGGGACTAGCGGGAGGATCCACAATGAGCAGTTCTTC

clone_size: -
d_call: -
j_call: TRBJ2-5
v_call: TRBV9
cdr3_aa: CASSVGPRPETQYF
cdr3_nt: TGTGCCAGCAGCGTAGGGCCGCGGCCAGAGACCCAGTACTTC

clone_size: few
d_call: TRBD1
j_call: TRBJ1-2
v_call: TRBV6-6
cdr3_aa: CASTGTGTNYGYTF
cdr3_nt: TGTGCCAGCACCGGGACAGGGACTAACTATGGCTACACCTTC

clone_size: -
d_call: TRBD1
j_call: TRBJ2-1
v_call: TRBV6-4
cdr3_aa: CASSPRDRGYNEQFF
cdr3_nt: TGTGCCAGCAGTCCGAGGGACAGGGGCTACAATGAGCAGTTCTTC

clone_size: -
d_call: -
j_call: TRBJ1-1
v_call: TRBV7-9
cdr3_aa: CASSPGETEAFF
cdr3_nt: TGTGCCAGCAGCCCAGGGGAGACTGAAGCTTTCTTT

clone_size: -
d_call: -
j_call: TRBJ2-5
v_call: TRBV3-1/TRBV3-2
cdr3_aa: CASSHPTQGTQYF
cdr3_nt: TGTGCCAGCAGCCACCCGACTCAAGGAACCCAGTACTTC

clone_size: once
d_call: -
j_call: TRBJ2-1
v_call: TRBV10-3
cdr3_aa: CAISPGSNNPNEQFF
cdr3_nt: TGTGCCATCAGTCCGGGGTCTAACAATCCCAATGAGCAGTTCTTC

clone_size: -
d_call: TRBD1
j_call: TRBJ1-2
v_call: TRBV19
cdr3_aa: CASTGGWGYGYTF
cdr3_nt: TGTGCCAGTACAGGGGGCTGGGGCTATGGCTACACCTTC

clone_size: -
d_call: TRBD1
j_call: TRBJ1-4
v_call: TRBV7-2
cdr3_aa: CASSPGGRANEKLFF
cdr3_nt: TGTGCCAGCAGCCCAGGGGGGCGGGCTAATGAAAAACTGTTTTTT

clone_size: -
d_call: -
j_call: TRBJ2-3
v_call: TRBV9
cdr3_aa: CASNHGSSTDTQYF
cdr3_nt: TGTGCCAGCAACCATGGCTCTAGCACAGATACGCAGTATTTT

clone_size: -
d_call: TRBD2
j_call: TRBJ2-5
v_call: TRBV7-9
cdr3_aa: CASSPGTSGRETQYF
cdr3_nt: TGTGCCAGCAGCCCCGGGACTAGCGGGAGAGAGACCCAGTACTTC

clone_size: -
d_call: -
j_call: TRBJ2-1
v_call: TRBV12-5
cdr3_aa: CASGSGQTYNEQFF
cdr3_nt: TGTGCTAGTGGTTCTGGACAAACCTACAATGAGCAGTTCTTC

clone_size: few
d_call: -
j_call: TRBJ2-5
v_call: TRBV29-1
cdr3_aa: CSVGRGETQYF
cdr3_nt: TGCAGCGTTGGTAGAGGGGAGACCCAGTACTTC

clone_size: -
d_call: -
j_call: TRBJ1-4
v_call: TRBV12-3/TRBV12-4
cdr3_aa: CAARRTSNEKLFF
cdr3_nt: TGTGCCGCGCGGAGGACGAGTAATGAAAAACTGTTTTTT

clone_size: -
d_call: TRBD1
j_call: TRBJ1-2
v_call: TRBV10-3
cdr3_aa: CAITPQGNYGYTF
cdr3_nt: TGTGCCATCACCCCACAGGGGAACTATGGCTACACCTTC

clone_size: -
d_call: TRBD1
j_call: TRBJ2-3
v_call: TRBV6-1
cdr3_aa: CASSDMQGADTQYF
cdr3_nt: TGTGCCAGCAGTGATATGCAGGGGGCAGATACGCAGTATTTT

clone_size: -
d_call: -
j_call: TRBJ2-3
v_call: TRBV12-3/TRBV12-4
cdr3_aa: CASRPTSTDTQYF
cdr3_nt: TGTGCCAGCAGACCGACTAGCACAGATACGCAGTATTTT

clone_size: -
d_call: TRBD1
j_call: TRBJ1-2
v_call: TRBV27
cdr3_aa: CASSSLTGGYGYTF
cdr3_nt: TGTGCCAGCAGTTCTCTGACAGGGGGCTATGGCTACACCTTC

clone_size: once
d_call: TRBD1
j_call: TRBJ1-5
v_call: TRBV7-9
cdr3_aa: CASSLVTGGLNQPQHF
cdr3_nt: TGTGCCAGCAGCTTAGTTACAGGGGGCCTCAATCAGCCCCAGCATTTT

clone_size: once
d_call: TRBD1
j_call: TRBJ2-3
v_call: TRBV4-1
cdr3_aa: CASSQRDRGTDTQYF
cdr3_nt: TGCGCCAGCAGCCAACGAGACAGGGGCACAGATACGCAGTATTTT